This record concerns one T cell receptor beta chain sequence. This entry is derived from a study of blood T cell repertoires in COVID-19. From germline, CDR1 is MNHEY and CDR2 SVGAGI. Trimming cost V 10 bases and J 3 bases, with 16 bases left between them. The length of the CDR3 is 14 residues. Clones were read by immunoSEQ multiplex PCR, and TCRdb kept only the in-frame ones, dropping some. The sample gives 300,000 to 450,000 clones, roughly nine tenths of which show up once; over 0.95% is in the top ten. The V gene is TRBV6-5, the J gene TRBJ1-5; tentative D call: TRBD1 (5 bases). The sample was PBMCs or T cells enriched from blood (not recorded which). The sequence came from a man aged 18 to 35 who had recovered from COVID-19. The DNA of the CDR3 is TGTGCCACCTCATCAGGACAAGACAATCAGCCCCAGCATTTT. Translated, it gives CATSSGQDNQPQHF.